This T cell receptor (beta chain) comes out of a study of T cells in Graves' hyperthyroidism and ophthalmopathy. Notes on the study in general: The blood repertoire included most of the expanded thyroid clonotypes above 0.001.

Regarding this clonotype: Its matching antigen is unknown. A read error may be the cause here, since a much bigger clone is one base away.

The CDR3 consists of 13 residues. J lost 5 bases, V lost 3 bases, and 2 bases had no gene match. Germline CDR1 reads MGHRA; CDR2 reads YSYEKL. Researchers amplified the TCR beta CDR3 regions from RNA transcripts. HTBI primers drove first-round RT-PCR of the TCR CDR3. TCRdb reprocessed the multiplex PCR reads via MiXCR and lists one record per CDR3 protein. The top ten clones hold about 38% of a sample with about 380,000 distinct CDR3 sequences, about 18% of them seen once. Used for diagnoses were clinical symptoms, serum thyroxine and TRAb, thyroid ultrasound and orbital computed tomography. This receptor was obtained from a man aged 18 to 30 with Graves' ophthalmopathy. Sequenced input: blood. The chain uses TRBV4-1 and TRBJ2-5; 8 bases map to TRBD1. The CDR3 sequence is CASSHTGGETQYF. Written as DNA, the CDR3 is TGCGCCAGCAGCCATACAGGGGGGGAGACCCAGTACTTC.